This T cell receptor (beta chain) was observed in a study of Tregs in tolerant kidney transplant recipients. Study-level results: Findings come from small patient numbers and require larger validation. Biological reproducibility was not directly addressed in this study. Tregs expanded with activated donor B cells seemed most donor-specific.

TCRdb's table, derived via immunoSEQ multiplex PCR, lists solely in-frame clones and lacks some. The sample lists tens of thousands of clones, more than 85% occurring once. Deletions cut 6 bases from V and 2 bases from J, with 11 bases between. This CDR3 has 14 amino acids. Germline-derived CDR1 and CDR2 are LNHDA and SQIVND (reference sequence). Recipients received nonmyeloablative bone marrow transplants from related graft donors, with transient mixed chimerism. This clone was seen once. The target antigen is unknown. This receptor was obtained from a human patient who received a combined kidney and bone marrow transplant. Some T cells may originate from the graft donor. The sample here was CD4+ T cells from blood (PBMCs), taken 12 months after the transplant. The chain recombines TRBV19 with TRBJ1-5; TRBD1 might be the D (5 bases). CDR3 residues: CASRGTGGNQPQHF. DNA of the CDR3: TGTGCCAGTAGAGGGACGGGGGGCAATCAGCCCCAGCATTTT.